Shown below are 19 T cell receptor beta chains from a single sample sequenced in a study of OX40 agonist ivuxolimab in advanced cancers. Libraries were built with the immunoSEQ multiplex PCR assay. TCRdb took over this immuneACCESS table, retaining in-frame rearrangements with V and J assigned. Such tables are incomplete; in checked studies, under half of the missing clones stem from an unresolved V gene, and the remainder is unexplained. The sample table shows some 140,000 clones, and 90% are seen once. Approximately 1% of the sample goes to the ten largest clones. Sequenced material: CD4+ or CD8+ T cells sorted from blood, taken in a trial of the OX40 agonist ivuxolimab. These receptors came from an adult with an advanced solid tumor such as melanoma, head and neck, liver or kidney cancer.

This clone has only one observation. This chain connects TRBV4-3 to TRBJ2-3; D is tentatively TRBD1 or TRBD2 (5 bases each). The V gene lost 4 bases and the J gene lost 0 bases, with 14 bases spanning the gap. Germline values: CDR1 LGHNA, CDR2 YSLEER. The CDR3 extends over 16 amino acids. The CDR3 region is CASSPLGGGSTDTQYF. DNA of the CDR3: TGCGCCAGCAGCCCCCTGGGTGGGGGTAGCACAGATACGCAGTATTTT.

The V call is TRBV28, the J call TRBJ1-1; D call uncertain. Trimming cost V 3 bases and J 3 bases, with 11 bases left between them. This CDR3 comprises 14 residues. In germline, CDR1 is MDHEN, CDR2 SYDVKM. In nucleotides, the CDR3 is TGTGCCAGCAGTTTCTTCGGACGGTACACTGAAGCTTTCTTT. It specifies CASSFFGRYTEAFF.

This clone came up once. This chain links TRBV11-1 with TRBJ2-7; maybe TRBD2 (6 bases). The V gene lost 3 bases and the J gene lost 2 bases, with 17 bases spanning the gap. This CDR3 is 16 amino acids long. CDR1 SGHAT and CDR2 FQDESV come from the germline V gene (reference sequence). Here the CDR3 DNA reads TGTGCCAGCAGCTTGCGCCTGACGGGAGCGGCCTACGAGCAGTACTTC. Translated, it gives CASSLRLTGAAYEQYF.

J is TRBJ1-1 and V is TRBV28; D unresolved. Trimming stripped 3 bases from V and 4 bases from J, with 9 bases between. Germline assignment: CDR1 MDHEN and CDR2 SYDVKM. This CDR3 region has 13 residues. DNA for the CDR3: TGTGCCAGCAGTTTCATGGGTAGCACTGAAGCTTTCTTT. It yields the protein CASSFMGSTEAFF.

The chain links TRBV5-1 to TRBJ2-5; no clear D gene. Looked up from germline, CDR1 is SGHRS and CDR2 is YFSETQ. The V and J ends lost 0 bases and 1 base respectively, with 10 bases between them. This CDR3 comprises 15 residues. CDR3 residues: CASSLASSPQETQYF. In DNA, the CDR3 is TGCGCCAGCAGCTTGGCTTCTAGTCCCCAAGAGACCCAGTACTTC.

V is TRBV27 and J is TRBJ1-4; D is uncertain. The V and J ends lost 4 bases and 0 bases respectively, with 6 bases between them. From germline, CDR1 is MNHEY and CDR2 SMNVEV (reference sequence). CDR3 length: 14 amino acids. Here the CDR3 DNA reads TGTGCCAGCAGTTCTGGGTCAACTAATGAAAAACTGTTTTTT. Translation: CASSSGSTNEKLFF.

The chain carries TRBV18 and TRBJ2-2; the D is unclear. The V and J ends lost 5 bases and 5 bases respectively, with 15 bases between them. Germline V gene lookup returns CDR1 KGHSH and CDR2 LQKENI. The CDR3 has 15 residues. Here the CDR3 reads CASSTRSLGTGELFF. DNA for the CDR3: TGTGCCAGCTCAACCAGGTCTTTGGGAACCGGGGAGCTGTTTTTT.

A few counts support this clone. The chain is built from TRBV4-1 and TRBJ2-3, with a tentative D call TRBD1 (6 bases). This CDR3 is 14 amino acids long. CDR1 is MGHRA and CDR2 is YSYEKL in the germline V gene. Trimming removed 8 bases at V and 0 bases at J, with 12 bases between. In nucleotides, the CDR3 is TGCGCCAGCCGCCGGACAGCTAGCACAGATACGCAGTATTTT. Protein: CASRRTASTDTQYF.

The V gene is TRBV5-1, the J gene TRBJ2-5, with 7 bases fitting TRBD2. Looked up from germline, CDR1 is SGHRS and CDR2 is YFSETQ. J gave up 1 base and V 3 bases, and 0 bases lay outside the gene matches. The CDR3 is 13 residues long. CDR3 region: CASSWEGQETQYF. In nucleotides, the CDR3 is TGCGCCAGCAGCTGGGAGGGCCAAGAGACCCAGTACTTC.

CDR3 nucleotides: TGTGCCAGCACCCTGTCGGGGAGCTCCTACGAGCAGTACTTC. Residues: CASTLSGSSYEQYF. The gene calls are TRBV28 and TRBJ2-7; D perhaps matches TRBD2 (5 bases). The CDR3 totals 14 residues. CDR1 and CDR2 from the germline V gene are MDHEN and SYDVKM. The germline V and J ends were trimmed by 7 bases and 0 bases, with 13 bases remaining between them.

The V call is TRBV5-1, the J call TRBJ2-1; 11 bases match TRBD2. The CDR3 runs to 17 residues. J was trimmed by 5 bases and V by 4 bases; bases with no gene match: 11. Germline V gene lookup returns CDR1 SGHRS and CDR2 YFSETQ. The CDR3 region is CASSGIPGLAADNEQFF. CDR3 coding DNA: TGCGCCAGCAGCGGGATCCCGGGACTAGCGGCGGACAATGAGCAGTTCTTC.

V and J are TRBV6-6 and TRBJ2-1; D is unresolved. Germline CDR1 reads MNHNY; CDR2 reads SVGAGI (reference sequence). V lost 1 base to trimming and J lost 8 bases, with 9 bases between them. CDR3 size: 13 residues. The CDR3 DNA is TGTGCCAGCAGTTACTACAGTGGCTATGAGCAGTTCTTC. It is translated as CASSYYSGYEQFF.

The V and J genes are TRBV28 and TRBJ1-4; D is possibly TRBD1 (6 bases). Germline CDR1 MDHEN, CDR2 SYDVKM. Trimming removed 6 bases at V and 4 bases at J, with 12 bases between. CDR3 length equals 14 residues. This CDR3 reads CASSPTGYNEKLFF. CDR3 nucleotide sequence: TGTGCCAGCAGCCCAACAGGGTATAATGAAAAACTGTTTTTT. Based on the CDR3 plus reference TRBV28 and TRBJ1-4, the full variable domain is DVKVTQSSRYLVKRTGEKVFLECVQDMDHENMFWYRQDPGLGLRLIYFSYDVKMKEKGDIPEGYSVSREKKERFSLILESASTNQTSMYLCASSPTGYNEKLFFGSGTQLSVL.

The V call is TRBV28, the J call TRBJ2-2; TRBD2 agrees at 10 bases. The germline V gene has CDR1 MDHEN and CDR2 SYDVKM. This CDR3 region has 20 residues. V was clipped by 7 bases and J by 5 bases; unmatched bases: 22. The CDR3 here is CASTRPEGLAGDGGTGELFF. Here the CDR3 DNA reads TGTGCCAGCACTCGACCGGAGGGGCTAGCGGGAGACGGGGGGACCGGGGAGCTGTTTTTT.

The chain combines TRBV7-2 with TRBJ1-3, with D tentatively TRBD1 (5 bases). This CDR3 has 15 amino acids. Germline CDR1 is SGHTA and CDR2 is FQGNSA. Trimming took off 1 base at V and 2 bases at J, with 9 bases between the two ends. CDR3 DNA sequence: TGTGCCAGCAGCTTAGAGCAGGGTGCTGGAAACACCATATATTTT. It specifies CASSLEQGAGNTIYF.

The chain carries TRBV4-3 and TRBJ2-3; D is ambiguous. The CDR3 covers 16 residues. V gave up 1 base and J gave up 4 bases, with 15 bases separating them. Germline CDR1 and CDR2: LGHNA and YSLEER. The CDR3 is CASSQGRARAADTQYF. The CDR3, as DNA: TGCGCCAGCAGCCAAGGAAGGGCTAGAGCCGCAGATACGCAGTATTTT.

In its sample, this clone was seen once. The rearrangement links TRBV6-1 to TRBJ1-4; D is ambiguous. The V end lost 6 bases, the J end lost 0 bases, and 5 bases lay between the germline ends. The CDR3 totals 13 residues. Germline V gene sequence: CDR1 MNHNS, CDR2 SASEGT. The CDR3 protein is CASRIATNEKLFF. The CDR3 DNA reads as TGTGCCAGCAGGATTGCAACTAATGAAAAACTGTTTTTT.

This clone appeared a single time. The chain links TRBV9 to TRBJ1-3; D not resolved. The CDR3 totals 15 residues. V gave up 2 bases and J gave up 2 bases, with 11 bases separating them. Germline V lookup: CDR1 SGDLS, CDR2 YYNGEE. CDR3 loop: CASSVDLGTGNTIYF. In nucleotides, the CDR3 is TGTGCCAGCAGCGTGGATCTGGGGACTGGAAACACCATATATTTT.

The V and J genes are TRBV10-1 and TRBJ2-1; no clear D gene. The CDR3 runs to 14 residues. Germline values: CDR1 WNHNN, CDR2 SYGVQD (reference sequence). V lost 2 bases to trimming and J lost 7 bases, with 12 bases between them. CDR3 protein: CASSEETWANEQFF. In nucleotides, the CDR3 is TGCGCCAGCAGTGAGGAGACTTGGGCGAATGAGCAGTTCTTC.